This TCR beta chain was obtained from a study of TIL therapy for anti-PD-1-resistant metastatic lung cancer. Noted time point: pre-treatment sample, taken before nivolumab and TIL therapy. The libraries were made with immunoSEQ v3. Sequencing depth was about 2 million read pairs for survey level, roughly 4.5-6 million for deep. Repertoires were generated with immunoSEQ multiplex PCR, while TCRdb's copy carries only in-frame clones and drops some. The sample shows 14,000 to 15,000 clones, roughly 82% of them seen only once. The receptor comes from a person aged 25 to 85 with non-small cell lung cancer. This sample comprised blood, obtained at baseline.

The CDR3 sequence: CSVESVSGGRSYEQYF. In DNA form, the CDR3 reads TGCAGCGTTGAGTCGGTTAGCGGGGGGCGGTCCTACGAGCAGTACTTC. The chain has TRBV29-1 and TRBJ2-7; 10 positions match TRBD2. Germline V gene lookup returns CDR1 SQVTM and CDR2 ANQGSEA. Trimming removed 3 bases from V and 1 base from J; junction bases left unmatched: 9. The CDR3 loop spans 16 amino acids.